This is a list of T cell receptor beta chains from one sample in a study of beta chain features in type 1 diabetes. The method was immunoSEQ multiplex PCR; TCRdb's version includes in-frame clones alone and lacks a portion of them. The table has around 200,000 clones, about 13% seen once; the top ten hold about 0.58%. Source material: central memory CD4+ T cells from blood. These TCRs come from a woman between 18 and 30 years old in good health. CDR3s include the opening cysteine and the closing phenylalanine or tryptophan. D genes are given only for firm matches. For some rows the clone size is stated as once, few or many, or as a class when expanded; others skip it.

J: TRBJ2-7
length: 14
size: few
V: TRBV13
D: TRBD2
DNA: TGTGCCAGTTCCGGGACCGGGGGGACCTACGAGCAGTACTTC
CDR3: CASSGTGGTYEQYF

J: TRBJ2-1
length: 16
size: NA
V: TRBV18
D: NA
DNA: TGTGCCAGCTCACCATCCGCGGGATCGAGCTACAATGAGCAGTTCTTC
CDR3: CASSPSAGSSYNEQFF

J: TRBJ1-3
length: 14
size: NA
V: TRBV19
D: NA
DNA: TGTGCCAGTGCCCATTGGAGCTCTGGAAACACCATATATTTT
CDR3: CASAHWSSGNTIYF

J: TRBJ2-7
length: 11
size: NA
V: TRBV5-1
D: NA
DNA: TGCGCCAGCAGCTTGTTCGGGGAGCAGTACTTC
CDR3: CASSLFGEQYF

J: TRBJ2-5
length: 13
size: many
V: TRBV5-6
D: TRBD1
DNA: TGTGCCAGCAGCGTACAGGGGAGTGAGACCCAGTACTTC
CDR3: CASSVQGSETQYF

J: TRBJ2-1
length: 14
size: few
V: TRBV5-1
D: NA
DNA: TGCGCCAGCAGCTTACTAGAAGGAGGCCATGAGCAGTTCTTC
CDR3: CASSLLEGGHEQFF

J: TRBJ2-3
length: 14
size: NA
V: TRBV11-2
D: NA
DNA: TGTGCCAGCAGCCCTACACGGGTCACAGATACGCAGTATTTT
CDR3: CASSPTRVTDTQYF

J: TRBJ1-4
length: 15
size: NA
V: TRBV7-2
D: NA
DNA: TGTGCCAGCAGCTTAGGGGACACTTCTAATGAAAAACTGTTTTTT
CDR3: CASSLGDTSNEKLFF

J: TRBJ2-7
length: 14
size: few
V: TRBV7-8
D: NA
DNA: TGTGCCAGCAGCCTCTCGACAGTCAGCTACGAGCAGTACTTC
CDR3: CASSLSTVSYEQYF

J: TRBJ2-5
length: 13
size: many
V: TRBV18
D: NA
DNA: TGTGCCAGCTCACATGTCAGGCAAGAGACCCAGTACTTC
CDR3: CASSHVRQETQYF

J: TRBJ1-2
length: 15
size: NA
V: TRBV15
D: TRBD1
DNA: TGTGCCACCAGCAGAGTCGCTACAGGGGGGATGAGCTACACCTTC
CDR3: CATSRVATGGMSYTF

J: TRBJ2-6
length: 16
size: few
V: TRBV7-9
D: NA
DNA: TGTGCCAGCAGCTTTTCAGGCAACTCTGGGGCCAACGTCCTGACTTTC
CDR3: CASSFSGNSGANVLTF

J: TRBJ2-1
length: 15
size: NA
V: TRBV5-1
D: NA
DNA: TGCGCCAGCAGCTCCCGCCCAGACTTCACCAATGAGCAGTTCTTC
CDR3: CASSSRPDFTNEQFF

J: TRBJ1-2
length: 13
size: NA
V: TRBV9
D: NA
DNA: TGTGCCAGCAGCTCCGGAGGACGGTATGGCTACACCTTC
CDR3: CASSSGGRYGYTF

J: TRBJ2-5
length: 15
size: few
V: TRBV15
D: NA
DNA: TGTGCCACCAGCAGTCCCGCAGGACAGCAAGAGACCCAGTACTTC
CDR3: CATSSPAGQQETQYF

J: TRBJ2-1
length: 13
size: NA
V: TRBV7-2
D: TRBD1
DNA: TGTGCCAGCAGCCCGACAGGGGGCATTGAGCAGTTCTTC
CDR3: CASSPTGGIEQFF

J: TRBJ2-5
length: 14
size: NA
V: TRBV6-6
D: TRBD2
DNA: TGTGCCAGCAGTTCGACTAGCGGCCAAGAGACCCAGTACTTC
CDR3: CASSSTSGQETQYF

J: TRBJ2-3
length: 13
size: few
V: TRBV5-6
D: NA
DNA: TGTGCCAGCAGCTTCAGTAGCACAGATACGCAGTATTTT
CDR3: CASSFSSTDTQYF

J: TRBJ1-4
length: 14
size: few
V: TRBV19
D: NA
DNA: TGTGCCAGTAAACTGGACAACAGTCAGGAAAAACTGTTTTTT
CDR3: CASKLDNSQEKLFF

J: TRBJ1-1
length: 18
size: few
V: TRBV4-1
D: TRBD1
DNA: TGCGCCAGCAGCCGAGCATCCGGGACAGGCTTTATGAACACTGAAGCTTTCTTT
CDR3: CASSRASGTGFMNTEAFF

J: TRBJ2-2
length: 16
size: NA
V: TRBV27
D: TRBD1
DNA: TGTGCCAGCAGTCATTGGGACAGGGGGCCCACCGGGGAGCTGTTTTTT
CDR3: CASSHWDRGPTGELFF

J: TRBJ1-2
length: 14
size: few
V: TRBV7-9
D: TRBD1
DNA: TGTGCCAGCAGCCCCGGACAGGGCCTCTATGGCTACACCTTC
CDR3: CASSPGQGLYGYTF

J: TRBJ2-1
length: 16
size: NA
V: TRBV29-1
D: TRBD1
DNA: TGCAGCGTTGTATGGATGGGACAGGAATACTACAATGAGCAGTTCTTC
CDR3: CSVVWMGQEYYNEQFF

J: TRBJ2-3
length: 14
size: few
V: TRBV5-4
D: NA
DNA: TGTGCCAGCAGCTTCGACAGATACACAGATACGCAGTATTTT
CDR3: CASSFDRYTDTQYF

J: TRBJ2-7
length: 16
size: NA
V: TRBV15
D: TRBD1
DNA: TGTGCCACCAGCAGAGATAAGGACAGGGTGGGTTACGAGCAGTACTTC
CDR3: CATSRDKDRVGYEQYF

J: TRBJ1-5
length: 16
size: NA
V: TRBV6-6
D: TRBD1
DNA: TGTGCCAGCAGGCATGGACAGGGACTCTTCAATCAGCCCCAGCATTTT
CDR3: CASRHGQGLFNQPQHF

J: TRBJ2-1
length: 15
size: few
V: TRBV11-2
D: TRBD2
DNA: TGTGCCAGCAGCTTAGTTCAGAGACTAGCAAATGAGCAGTTCTTC
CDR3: CASSLVQRLANEQFF

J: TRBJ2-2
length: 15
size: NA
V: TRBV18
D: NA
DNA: TGTGCCAGCTCACCCTACAGGTTCGACACCGGGGAGCTGTTTTTT
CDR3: CASSPYRFDTGELFF

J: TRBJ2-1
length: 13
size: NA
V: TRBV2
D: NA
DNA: TGTGCCAGCAGGGTTAGCCGGTCCAGTGAGCAGTTCTTC
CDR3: CASRVSRSSEQFF

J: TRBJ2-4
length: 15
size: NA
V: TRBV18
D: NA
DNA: TGTGCCAGCTCACCACCCGTTAAAGCCAAAAACATTCAGTACTTC
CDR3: CASSPPVKAKNIQYF

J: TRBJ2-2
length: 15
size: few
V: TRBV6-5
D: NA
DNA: TGTGCCAGCAGACTTCGACCATCCGGAGGGGGGGAGCTGTTTTTT
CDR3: CASRLRPSGGGELFF

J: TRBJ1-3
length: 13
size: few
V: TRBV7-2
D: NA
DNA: TGCGCCAGCAGCCAGCCCCCGGAGGGCACCATATATTTT
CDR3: CASSQPPEGTIYF

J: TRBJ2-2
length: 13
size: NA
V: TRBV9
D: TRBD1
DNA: TGTGCCAGCAACAGACAGGGAACCGGGGAGCTGTTTTTT
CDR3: CASNRQGTGELFF

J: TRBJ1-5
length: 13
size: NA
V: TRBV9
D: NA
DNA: TGTGCCAGCAGCGTAACAGATAATCAGCCCCAGCATTTT
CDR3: CASSVTDNQPQHF

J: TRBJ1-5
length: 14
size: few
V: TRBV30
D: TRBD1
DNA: TGTGCCTGGAGCGATCAGGGGGCCGGTCAGCCCCAGCATTTT
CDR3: CAWSDQGAGQPQHF

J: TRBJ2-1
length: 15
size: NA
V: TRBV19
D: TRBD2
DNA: TGTGCCAGTAGTATTCGCGGGAGTAGAGGCAATGAGCAGTTCTTC
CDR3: CASSIRGSRGNEQFF

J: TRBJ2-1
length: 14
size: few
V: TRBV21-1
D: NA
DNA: TGTGCCAGCGGAGGACTAGCGAATTGCAATGAGCAGTTCTTC
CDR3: CASGGLANCNEQFF

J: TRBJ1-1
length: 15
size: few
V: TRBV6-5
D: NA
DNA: TGTGCCAGCAGTTGGGATGGGGGAGGGAGCGCTGAAGCTTTCTTT
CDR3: CASSWDGGGSAEAFF

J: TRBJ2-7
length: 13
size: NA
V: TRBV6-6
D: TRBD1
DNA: TGTGCCAGCAGCTCGACAGGGGGCGACGAGCAGTACTTC
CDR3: CASSSTGGDEQYF

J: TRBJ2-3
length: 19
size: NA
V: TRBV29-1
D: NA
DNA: TGCAGCGTTCGGGGACTACATGGGGGCGGCGGGATTTCGACAGATACGCAGTATTTT
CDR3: CSVRGLHGGGGISTDTQYF

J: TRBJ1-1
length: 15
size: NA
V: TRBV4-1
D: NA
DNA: TGCGCCAGCAGCCAAGTGCCAACTATGAACACTGAAGCTTTCTTT
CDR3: CASSQVPTMNTEAFF

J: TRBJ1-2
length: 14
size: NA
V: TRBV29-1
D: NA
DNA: TGCAGCGTTGAAGACGGCGGATTTAACTATGGCTACACCTTC
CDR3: CSVEDGGFNYGYTF

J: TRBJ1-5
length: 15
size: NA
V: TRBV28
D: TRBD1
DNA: TGTGCCAGCAGTTGGGACAGGGGTAGCAATCAGCCCCAGCATTTT
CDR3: CASSWDRGSNQPQHF

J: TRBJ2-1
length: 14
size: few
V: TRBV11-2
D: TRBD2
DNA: TGTGCCAGCGCACCTAGCGGGAGGCTAGGTGAGCAGTTCTTC
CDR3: CASAPSGRLGEQFF

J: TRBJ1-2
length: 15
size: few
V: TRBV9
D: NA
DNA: TGTGCCAGCAGCGTAGGAGGGAGAGGCAGCTATGGCTACACCTTC
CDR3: CASSVGGRGSYGYTF

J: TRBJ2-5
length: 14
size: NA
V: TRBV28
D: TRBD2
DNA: TGTGCCAGCCGCGGGAGTGGAGGAGCAGAGACCCAGTACTTC
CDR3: CASRGSGGAETQYF

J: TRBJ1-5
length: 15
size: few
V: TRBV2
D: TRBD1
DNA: TGTGCCAGCAGAGACGGACAGGGAGGAAATCAGCCCCAGCATTTT
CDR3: CASRDGQGGNQPQHF

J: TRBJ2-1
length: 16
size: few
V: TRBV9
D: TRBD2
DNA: TGTGCCAGCAGCTTGAGTGGGGGAGGGCCTGAGAATGAGCAGTTCTTC
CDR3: CASSLSGGGPENEQFF

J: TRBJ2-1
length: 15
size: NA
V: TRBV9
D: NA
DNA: TGTGCCAGCAGCGTAGAAGGGGTCTCCTACAATGAGCAGTTCTTC
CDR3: CASSVEGVSYNEQFF

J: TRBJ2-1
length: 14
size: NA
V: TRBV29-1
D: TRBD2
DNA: TGCAGCGTTGATCGGGAGGGCCCCTACAATGAGCAGTTCTTC
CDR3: CSVDREGPYNEQFF

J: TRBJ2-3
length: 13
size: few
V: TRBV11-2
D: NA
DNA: TGTGCCAGCCTTCAGAGGGTGACAGATACGCAGTATTTT
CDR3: CASLQRVTDTQYF

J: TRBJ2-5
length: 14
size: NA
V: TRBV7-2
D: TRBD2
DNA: TGTGCCAGCAGTTGGGGCGGGAGGGGGGAGACCCAGTACTTC
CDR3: CASSWGGRGETQYF

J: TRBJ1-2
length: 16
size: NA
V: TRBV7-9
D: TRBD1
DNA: TGTGCCAGCAGCCCGAGTGGGACAGGGGCTAACTATGGCTACACCTTC
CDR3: CASSPSGTGANYGYTF

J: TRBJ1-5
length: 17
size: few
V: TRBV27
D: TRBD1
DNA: TGTGCCAGCAGTCCTCTGACAGGGGGGGATAGCAATCAGCCCCAGCATTTT
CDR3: CASSPLTGGDSNQPQHF

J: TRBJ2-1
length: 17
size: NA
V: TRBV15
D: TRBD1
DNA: TGTGCCACCAGCAGAGCGGGGGGGGACAGGGGCTACAATGAGCAGTTCTTC
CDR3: CATSRAGGDRGYNEQFF

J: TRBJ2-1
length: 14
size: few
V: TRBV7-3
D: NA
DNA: TGTGCCAGCAGCTTAACGGTCGGTCACAATGAGCAGTTCTTC
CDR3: CASSLTVGHNEQFF

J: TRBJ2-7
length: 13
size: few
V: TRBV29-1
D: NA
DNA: TGCAGCGTCTCGGACTATCCATCCTACGAGCAGTACTTC
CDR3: CSVSDYPSYEQYF